Listed below are T cell receptor beta chains from one sample, sequenced in a study of cytomegalovirus exposure and HLA in healthy donors. The table came from immunoSEQ multiplex PCR; TCRdb's copy has only in-frame clones and leaves some out. The top ten hold 1.5% to 2% of the sample, which has around 150,000 clones, around 9.6% seen once. The sequenced sample was PBMCs. These receptors were taken from a male donor in good health and CMV-seronegative. The CDR3 runs from the conserved cysteine through the conserved F or W. The order of the fields is V gene, D gene, J gene, clone size, CDR3 DNA, CDR3 protein. A D gene is named only where the DNA matches it firmly. Some rows have no size entry. The others give once, few or many, or a class for an expanded clone.

>TRBV6-5|TRBD2|TRBJ2-5|few
TGTGCCAGCAGTTTTTCGTTAGCGGGGGGACAAGAGACCCAGTACTTC
CASSFSLAGGQETQYF
>TRBV13|NA|TRBJ2-7|few
TGTGCCAGCAGGGATTTAGGAGGCGGGATCTCCCACGAGCAGTACTTC
CASRDLGGGISHEQYF
>TRBV4-3|NA|TRBJ1-4|NA
TGCGCCAGCAGCCAAGATAGGGAGGGAGACGAAAAACTGTTTTTT
CASSQDREGDEKLFF
>TRBV9|TRBD1|TRBJ1-2|few
TGTGCCAGCAGCCCCCCGGGACAGGGCTATGGCTACACCTTC
CASSPPGQGYGYTF
>TRBV7-2|NA|TRBJ2-1|NA
TGTGCCAGCAGCTTAGTCGGAGGGCGGTACTCCTACAATGAGCAGTTCTTC
CASSLVGGRYSYNEQFF
>TRBV4-2|TRBD2|TRBJ2-1|NA
TGTGCCAGCAGCCAAATCGGGCTAGCGGGGCACAATGAGCAGTTCTTC
CASSQIGLAGHNEQFF
>TRBV4-1|TRBD1|TRBJ1-2|NA
TGCGCCAGCAGCCAAGACAGGGGGCAAAACTATGGCTACACCTTC
CASSQDRGQNYGYTF
>TRBV6-4|NA|TRBJ1-6|NA
TGTGCCAGCAGTGAATCTAGGAGCTCCTATAATTCACCCCTCCACTTT
CASSESRSSYNSPLHF
>TRBV9|TRBD1|TRBJ1-2|few
TGTGCCAGCAGCGACCGGGACAGGGCAGACGGCTACACCTTC
CASSDRDRADGYTF
>TRBV11-2|TRBD1|TRBJ2-2|few
TGTGCCAGCAGCTTTCCTACAGGGGGGATGACCGGGGAGCTGTTTTTT
CASSFPTGGMTGELFF
>TRBV19|NA|TRBJ2-7|few
TGTGCCAGTAGTATAGGGCAGGGTGCCCACGAGCAGTACTTC
CASSIGQGAHEQYF
>TRBV4-1|NA|TRBJ2-3|few
TGCGCCAGCAGCCAAGAGTCTAGCACAGATACGCAGTATTTT
CASSQESSTDTQYF
>TRBV20-1|NA|TRBJ1-2|NA
TGCAGTTCAGCTGACAGCTATGGCTACACCTTC
CSSADSYGYTF
>TRBV7-2|TRBD1|TRBJ2-5|many
TGTGCCAGCAGCTTTACGTTGGACAGGGGTGGGGAGACCCAGTACTTC
CASSFTLDRGGETQYF
>TRBV6-5|TRBD1|TRBJ1-2|few
TGTGCCAGCAGTTACACCAACAGGGGACTCTATGGCTACACCTTC
CASSYTNRGLYGYTF
>TRBV10-1|NA|TRBJ1-2|few
TGCGCCAGCAGTGACCCAGGCGGGGCCCTGCATGGGAACTATGGCTACACCTTC
CASSDPGGALHGNYGYTF